One sample yielded the 4 T cell receptor beta chains listed below, sequenced in a study of cytomegalovirus exposure and HLA in healthy donors. Primers for the PCR totalled 60 Vbeta and 13 Jbeta. TCRdb's table, derived via immunoSEQ multiplex PCR, lists solely in-frame clones and lacks some. This repertoire shows about 140,000 clones, approximately 79% found once; its top ten account for more than 0.95%. Sequenced: PBMCs. The receptor set was obtained from a man aged 18-30 years in good health and CMV-seronegative.

V and J are TRBV2 and TRBJ1-6; D unresolved. V was cut by 6 bases and J by 8 bases, with 11 bases left in between. The CDR3 length is 13 residues. Germline V gene lookup returns CDR1 SNHLY and CDR2 FYNNEI. The CDR3 DNA reads as TGTGCCAGCAGCAGCCTGCAGGATTCACCCCTCCACTTT. Its translation is CASSSLQDSPLHF.

The V and J genes are TRBV27 and TRBJ1-6; the match to TRBD1 covers 12 bases. V shed 1 base, J shed 9 bases, and the junction held 16 bases outside the gene matches. CDR3 length: 20 residues. Germline values: CDR1 MNHEY, CDR2 SMNVEV (reference sequence). The CDR3 bases are TGTGCCAGCAGTTTATTAATGTATAGGGACAGGGGGCATTTAAGTTCACCCCTCCACTTT. Translated: CASSLLMYRDRGHLSSPLHF.

The chain is built from TRBV29-1 and TRBJ1-1; a weak D match, TRBD1 (5 bases). V lost 6 bases to trimming and J lost 3 bases, with 14 bases between them. Germline assignment: CDR1 SQVTM and CDR2 ANQGSEA. The CDR3 runs 13 residues. For the CDR3, the DNA is TGCAGCGTGGCAGGGAGGTTGCACACTGAAGCTTTCTTT. Its protein product is CSVAGRLHTEAFF.

This clone was detected only once. The V gene is TRBV9, the J gene TRBJ1-2; the match to TRBD1 covers 7 bases. CDR3 length equals 14 residues. CDR1 is SGDLS and CDR2 is YYNGEE in the germline V gene. Trimming at V came to 9 bases and at J to 6 bases, leaving 14 bases not matched to a gene. This CDR3 is CATRVVYQGDGYTF. The CDR3 bases are TGTGCCACCCGCGTCGTTTACCAGGGGGATGGCTACACCTTC.